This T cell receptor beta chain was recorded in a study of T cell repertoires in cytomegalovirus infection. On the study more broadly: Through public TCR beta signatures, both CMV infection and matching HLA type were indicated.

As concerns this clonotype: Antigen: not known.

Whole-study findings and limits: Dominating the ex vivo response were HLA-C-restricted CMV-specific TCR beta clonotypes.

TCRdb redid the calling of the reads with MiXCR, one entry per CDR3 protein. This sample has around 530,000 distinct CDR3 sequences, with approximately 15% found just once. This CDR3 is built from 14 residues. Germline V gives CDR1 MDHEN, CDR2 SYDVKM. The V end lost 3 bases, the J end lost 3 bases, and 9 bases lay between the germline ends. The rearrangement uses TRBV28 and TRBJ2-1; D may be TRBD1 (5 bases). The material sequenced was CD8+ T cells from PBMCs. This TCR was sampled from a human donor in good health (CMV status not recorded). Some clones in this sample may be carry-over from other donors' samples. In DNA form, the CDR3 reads TGTGCCAGCAGTTTTACAGGTCTCTACAATGAGCAGTTCTTC. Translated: CASSFTGLYNEQFF.